This TCR beta chain was obtained from a study of response to subunit inactivated influenza vaccine. Broader study findings: T cells newly recruited by each seasonal influenza vaccination are few, the authors suggested.

A single record per CDR3 protein comes from TCRdb applying MiXCR to the RT-PCR reads. Of approximately 490,000 distinct CDR3 sequences listed, about 7.2% are singletons. CDR3 size: 13 residues. V shed 5 bases and J shed 7 bases, with 15 bases lying between them. Germline-derived CDR1 and CDR2 are DFQATT and SNEGSKA (reference sequence). This clonotype was detected only a few times. Its specificity is unknown. Sequencing was performed on PBMCs from blood, taken around 25 months after vaccination. This clonotype was obtained from a man between 50 and 69 years old who received an inactivated influenza vaccine. The rearrangement joins TRBV20-1 to TRBJ1-5; possibly TRBD1 for D (6 bases). CDR3 protein: CSAQPGGGQPQHF. CDR3 nucleotide sequence: TGCAGTGCTCAACCGGGGGGCGGGCAGCCCCAGCATTTT.